The next 24 T cell receptor beta chains were all read from a single sample in a study of cytomegalovirus exposure and HLA in healthy donors. PCR involved 60 Vbeta and 13 Jbeta primers. The method was immunoSEQ multiplex PCR; TCRdb's version includes in-frame clones alone and lacks a portion of them. The sample includes 190,000 or so clones, about 83% of them seen just once. Sequencing input: PBMCs. Receptor source: a woman aged 50 to 65 in good health and CMV-seropositive.

This clone has a handful of counts. The rearrangement links TRBV6-1 to TRBJ2-3, with D maybe TRBD1 (7 bases). This CDR3 spans 13 amino acids. V was clipped by 7 bases and J by 4 bases, with 12 bases between them. The germline V gene encodes CDR1 MNHNS and CDR2 SASEGT. This chain's CDR3 is CASNDREADTQYF. CDR3 in DNA: TGTGCCAGCAACGACAGGGAGGCAGATACGCAGTATTTT.

This rearrangement joins TRBV19 to TRBJ2-2, with TRBD2 matching over 8 bases. V gave up 2 bases and J gave up 6 bases; unmatched junction bases: 5. This CDR3 has 15 residues. The germline V gene has CDR1 LNHDA and CDR2 SQIVND (reference sequence). CDR3: CASSISGGVPGELFF. The CDR3 region has the DNA TGTGCCAGTAGTATATCCGGGGGGGTTCCCGGGGAGCTGTTTTTT.

The V gene is TRBV11-2, the J gene TRBJ2-7, with D hard to call. Germline V gene sequence: CDR1 SGHAT, CDR2 FQNNGV. Trimming cost V 1 base and J 6 bases, with 10 bases left between them. CDR3 size: 13 residues. CDR3 nucleotide sequence: TGTGCCAGCAGCTTAGGATCCCGCGGCGAGCAGTACTTC. Residues: CASSLGSRGEQYF.

The chain couples TRBV30 to TRBJ1-1; 8 bases are a match to TRBD1. The junction had 9 bases not matched to a gene; V was cut back by 0 bases and J by 0 bases. CDR3 length: 17 residues. From germline, CDR1 is GTSNPN and CDR2 SVGIG (reference sequence). The CDR3 sequence is CAWSVQQGVNMNTEAFF. The CDR3 nucleotides read TGTGCCTGGAGTGTACAACAGGGGGTTAACATGAACACTGAAGCTTTCTTT.

The chain carries TRBV18 and TRBJ1-1; no definite D call. The CDR3 totals 14 residues. Deletions cut 3 bases from V and 0 bases from J, with 8 bases between. From germline, CDR1 is KGHSH and CDR2 LQKENI. CDR3 region: CASSPSRLNTEAFF. The CDR3 bases are TGTGCCAGCTCACCGTCACGGTTGAACACTGAAGCTTTCTTT.

The chain is built from TRBV5-6 and TRBJ1-1; D is possibly TRBD1 (6 bases). The germline CDR1 and CDR2 sequences are SGHDT and YYEEEE. The CDR3 contains 13 residues. With 8 bases removed from V and 1 base from J, the gap between germline ends came to 12 bases. For the CDR3, the DNA is TGTGCCAGATCCGGGACACGGAACACTGAAGCTTTCTTT. Amino acids: CARSGTRNTEAFF.

This chain joins TRBV6-6 and TRBJ2-3, with 9 bases identical to TRBD2. The CDR3 runs 15 residues. J was trimmed by 0 bases and V by 7 bases; bases with no gene match: 5. Germline V gives CDR1 MNHNY, CDR2 SVGAGI (reference sequence). DNA for the CDR3: TGTGCCAGCATTAAGCGGGGGGCTAGCACAGATACGCAGTATTTT. It specifies CASIKRGASTDTQYF.

The chain has TRBV7-6 and TRBJ2-1; 12 bases map to TRBD2. The CDR3 is made up of 15 amino acids. Germline loops: CDR1 SGHVS, CDR2 FNYEAQ. V was clipped by 5 bases and J by 8 bases; unmatched bases: 7. CDR3 residues: CASSPRLAGDYEQFF. The DNA of the CDR3 is TGTGCCAGCAGCCCTCGACTAGCGGGGGACTATGAGCAGTTCTTC. The full variable domain, its missing parts supplied by reference TRBV7-6 and TRBJ2-1, is GAGVSQSPRYKVTKRGQDVALRCDPISGHVSLYWYRQALGQGPEFLTYFNYEAQQDKSGLPNDRFSAERPEGSISTLTIQRTEQRDSAMYRCASSPRLAGDYEQFFGPGTRLTVL.

The chain couples TRBV30 to TRBJ1-2, with D unclear. Germline V gives CDR1 GTSNPN, CDR2 SVGIG (reference sequence). V was cut by 3 bases and J by 4 bases, with 15 bases left in between. This CDR3 has 14 amino acids. CDR3 sequence: CAWSSGRSGYGYTF. The CDR3 DNA sequence: TGTGCCTGGAGCAGCGGACGGAGTGGCTATGGCTACACCTTC.

This chain links TRBV5-5 with TRBJ2-7; the match to TRBD1 covers 9 bases. V lost 4 bases, J lost 5 bases, and 10 bases stayed unmatched. This CDR3 comprises 15 residues. Germline-derived CDR1 and CDR2 are SGHKS and YYEKEE (reference sequence). CDR3 in amino acids: CASSPTGQGFDEQYF. In DNA, the CDR3 is TGTGCCAGCAGCCCGACGGGACAGGGTTTTGACGAGCAGTACTTC.

The chain joins TRBV19 to TRBJ2-5, with 9 positions matching TRBD1. The CDR3 is 15 amino acids. Germline CDR1 reads LNHDA; CDR2 reads SQIVND (reference sequence). J was trimmed by 5 bases and V by 5 bases; bases with no gene match: 9. The DNA for the CDR3 is TGTGCCAGTAGTCCCTGGGACAGGGTGGGGGAGACCCAGTACTTC. Its protein is CASSPWDRVGETQYF.

This clone was detected only once. V is TRBV27 and J is TRBJ1-4; TRBD1 agrees at 11 bases. This CDR3 region has 14 residues. Germline CDR1 MNHEY, CDR2 SMNVEV (reference sequence). Germline trimming cut 5 bases from V and 7 bases from J; bases unmatched to any gene: 3. CDR3 nucleotide sequence: TGTGCCAGCAGTGAAGGGACAGGGGGTGAAAAACTGTTTTTT. Translated, it gives CASSEGTGGEKLFF. The variable domain in full, completed from reference TRBV27 and TRBJ1-4, reads EAQVTQNPRYLITVTGKKLTVTCSQNMNHEYMSWYRQDPGLGLRQIYYSMNVEVTDKGDVPEGYKVSRKEKRNFPLILESPSPNQTSLYFCASSEGTGGEKLFFGSGTQLSVL.

In nucleotides, the CDR3 is TGTGCCAGTAGTATCCCGGATAATTCACCCCTCCACTTT. It codes for CASSIPDNSPLHF. The V and J genes are TRBV19 and TRBJ1-6; D remains ambiguous. CDR1 and CDR2 (germline): LNHDA, SQIVND (reference sequence). The V end lost 3 bases, the J end lost 5 bases, and 5 bases lay between the germline ends. The CDR3 consists of 13 residues.

The chain has TRBV2 and TRBJ2-5; possible D gene TRBD2, 6 bases. Germline CDR1 is SNHLY and CDR2 is FYNNEI. CDR3 size: 14 residues. The V and J ends lost 2 bases and 5 bases respectively, with 12 bases between them. The CDR3 region is CASSEMTRGETQYF. The CDR3 DNA follows: TGTGCCAGCAGTGAAATGACTAGAGGGGAGACCCAGTACTTC.

This clone showed up just once. The V call is TRBV5-1, the J call TRBJ2-1; weak D call: TRBD2 (5 bases). This CDR3 is 15 amino acids long. V gave up 0 bases and J gave up 9 bases, with 16 bases separating them. Germline CDR1 is SGHRS and CDR2 is YFSETQ. CDR3 bases: TGCGCCAGCAGCTTGGCGGGGATATCCACGGGTGAGCAGTTCTTC. This sequence encodes CASSLAGISTGEQFF.

The rearrangement joins TRBV28 to TRBJ2-3, with 8 bases identical to TRBD1. V lost 2 bases, J lost 10 bases, and 11 bases stayed unmatched. CDR1 and CDR2 (germline): MDHEN, SYDVKM. CDR3 length: 15 amino acids. In DNA form, the CDR3 reads TGTGCCAGCAGTTTACCCGGACAGGGTCTAAAAGCGCAGTATTTT. Protein product: CASSLPGQGLKAQYF.

The V and J genes are TRBV7-3 and TRBJ2-3, with a tentative D call TRBD1 (5 bases). V was clipped by 6 bases and J by 5 bases, with 15 bases between them. Germline loops: CDR1 SGHTA, CDR2 FQGTGA. The CDR3 length is 14 residues. In DNA, the CDR3 is TGTGCCAGCAGTCTACTGGGGCTTGGAGATACGCAGTATTTT. It encodes CASSLLGLGDTQYF.

The CDR3 loop is CASSQELRDRGPYNSPLHF. CDR3 bases: TGCGCCAGCAGCCAAGAGTTACGGGACAGGGGTCCCTATAATTCACCCCTCCACTTT. The chain is built from TRBV4-1 and TRBJ1-6; 10 bases are shared with TRBD1. Germline V gene data show CDR1 as MGHRA and CDR2 as YSYEKL. J lost 2 bases, V lost 0 bases, and 7 bases had no gene match. This CDR3 has 19 residues.

A single count supports this clone. The chain joins TRBV5-5 to TRBJ2-1; 8 bases match TRBD2. J lost 6 bases, V lost 8 bases, and 10 bases had no gene match. This CDR3 has 14 amino acids. CDR1 is SGHKS and CDR2 is YYEKEE in the germline V gene (reference sequence). The CDR3 sequence is CASKAGALPNEQFF. CDR3 nucleotides: TGTGCCAGTAAAGCGGGGGCCTTACCCAATGAGCAGTTCTTC.

The rearrangement links TRBV27 to TRBJ1-4; no firm D call. The V end was cut by 6 bases, the J end by 7 bases, with 18 bases between. Germline CDR1 reads MNHEY; CDR2 reads SMNVEV (reference sequence). The CDR3 totals 15 residues. CDR3: CASSPREAIIEKLFF. The CDR3 DNA is TGTGCCAGCAGCCCACGGGAGGCAATAATTGAAAAACTGTTTTTT.

In this sample, this clone turned up a few times. The chain couples TRBV4-2 to TRBJ1-2; a possible D gene is TRBD1 (5 bases). From germline, CDR1 is LGHNA and CDR2 YNFKEQ. The CDR3 loop spans 15 amino acids. V gave up 4 bases and J gave up 5 bases, with 17 bases separating them. The CDR3 DNA sequence: TGTGCCAGCAGCCCCTCCGGCAGGGAGGTTTATGGCTACACCTTC. Amino acid sequence: CASSPSGREVYGYTF.

V usage is TRBV19 and J usage is TRBJ2-1; 15 nucleotides align to TRBD2. With 4 bases clipped from V and 2 bases from J, the junction kept 9 bases outside the gene matches. CDR1 is LNHDA and CDR2 is SQIVND in the germline V gene (reference sequence). The CDR3 has 19 residues. CDR3 loop: CASSKGLAGGPPAYNEQFF. In DNA form, the CDR3 reads TGTGCCAGTAGTAAGGGACTAGCGGGGGGCCCTCCTGCCTACAATGAGCAGTTCTTC.

The chain carries TRBV5-6 and TRBJ2-7; 8 nucleotides align to TRBD1. The germline gives CDR1 SGHDT, CDR2 YYEEEE. The J segment lost 3 bases and the V segment lost 4 bases, leaving 15 bases of the junction unmatched. The CDR3 spans 17 residues. CDR3 residues: CASSEKRRLGQDYEQYF. The CDR3 coding sequence is TGTGCCAGCAGCGAAAAGAGAAGATTGGGACAGGACTACGAGCAGTACTTC.

The gene calls are TRBV27 and TRBJ1-5, with D tentatively TRBD1 (6 bases). Germline V gene sequence: CDR1 MNHEY, CDR2 SMNVEV (reference sequence). The CDR3 is 18 residues long. With 5 bases removed from V and 2 bases from J, the gap between germline ends came to 22 bases. The DNA for the CDR3 is TGTGCCAGCAGTCTACCACGCAGGGAGGGGGACGGCAATCAGCCCCAGCATTTT. This codes for CASSLPRREGDGNQPQHF.